This TCR beta chain originates from a study of cytomegalovirus exposure and HLA in healthy donors. Study-wide results and limits: A later analysis linked a missense variant in DCLRE1C to the trimming of TCR beta V and J genes.

CDR3 size: 14 residues. The germline gives CDR1 MGHRA, CDR2 YSYEKL. V gave up 4 bases and J gave up 3 bases, with 11 bases separating them. The study ran its PCR with 60 Vbeta and 13 Jbeta primers. Only in-frame clones appear in the TCRdb table, and some are missing; sequencing was by immunoSEQ multiplex PCR. The table shows about 97,000 clones, with over 70% occurring only once. With regard to this clone: Its antigen is not known.

The TCR comes from a man in his forties or fifties in good health and CMV-seronegative. The rearrangement links TRBV4-1 to TRBJ2-3; TRBD1 might be the D (5 bases). The sequencing input was PBMCs. Here the CDR3 reads CASSPWGFTDTQYF. DNA for the CDR3: TGCGCCAGCAGCCCTTGGGGCTTTACAGATACGCAGTATTTT.